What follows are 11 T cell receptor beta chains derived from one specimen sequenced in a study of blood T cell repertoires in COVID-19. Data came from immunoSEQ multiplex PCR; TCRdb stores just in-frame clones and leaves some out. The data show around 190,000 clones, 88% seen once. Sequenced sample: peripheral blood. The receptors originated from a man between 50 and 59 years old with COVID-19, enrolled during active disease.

CDR3 DNA sequence: TGTGCCACCAGTGATCACAGGACAGCTGGGGTGAGCGAGCAGTACTTC. Its translation: CATSDHRTAGVSEQYF. The V call is TRBV24-1, the J call TRBJ2-7, with a weak D call TRBD1 (6 bases). This CDR3 has 16 amino acids. V gave up 3 bases and J gave up 6 bases, with 20 bases separating them. Germline V lookup: CDR1 KGHDR, CDR2 SFDVKD.

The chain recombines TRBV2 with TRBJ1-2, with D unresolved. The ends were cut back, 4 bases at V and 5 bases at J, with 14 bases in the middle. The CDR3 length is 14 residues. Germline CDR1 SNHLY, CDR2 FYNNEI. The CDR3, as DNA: TGTGCCAGCAGTGCCGGGAGATCAATTTATGGCTACACCTTC. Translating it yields CASSAGRSIYGYTF.

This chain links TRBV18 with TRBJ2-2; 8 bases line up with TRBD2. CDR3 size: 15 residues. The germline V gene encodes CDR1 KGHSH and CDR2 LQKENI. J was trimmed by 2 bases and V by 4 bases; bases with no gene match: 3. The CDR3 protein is CASSLRTSNTGELFF. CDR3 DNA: TGTGCCAGCTCACTACGGACTAGCAACACCGGGGAGCTGTTTTTT.

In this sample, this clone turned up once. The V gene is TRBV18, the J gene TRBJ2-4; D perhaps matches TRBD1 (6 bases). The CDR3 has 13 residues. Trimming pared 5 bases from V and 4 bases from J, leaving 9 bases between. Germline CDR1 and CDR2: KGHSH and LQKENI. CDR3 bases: TGTGCCAGCTCAATGGACAGAAAAAACATTCAGTACTTC. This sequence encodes CASSMDRKNIQYF.

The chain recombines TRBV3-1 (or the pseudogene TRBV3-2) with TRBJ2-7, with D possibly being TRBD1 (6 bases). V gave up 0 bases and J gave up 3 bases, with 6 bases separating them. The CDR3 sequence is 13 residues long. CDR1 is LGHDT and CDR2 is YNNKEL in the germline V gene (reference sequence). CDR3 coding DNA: TGTGCCAGCAGCCAAGACAGGGGCTACGAGCAGTACTTC. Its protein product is CASSQDRGYEQYF.

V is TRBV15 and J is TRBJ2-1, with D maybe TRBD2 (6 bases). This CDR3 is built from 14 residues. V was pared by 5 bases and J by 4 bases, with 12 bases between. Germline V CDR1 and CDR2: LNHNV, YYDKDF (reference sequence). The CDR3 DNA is TGTGCCACCAGCGGGGACTTGACGTACAATGAGCAGTTCTTC. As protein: CATSGDLTYNEQFF.

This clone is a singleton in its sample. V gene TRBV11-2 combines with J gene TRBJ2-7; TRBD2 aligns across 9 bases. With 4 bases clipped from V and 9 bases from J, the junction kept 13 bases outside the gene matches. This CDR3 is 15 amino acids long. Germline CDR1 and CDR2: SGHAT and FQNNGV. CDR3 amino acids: CASSSGLAGRLGQYF. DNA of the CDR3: TGTGCCAGCAGCTCAGGTCTAGCGGGAAGGCTAGGGCAGTACTTC. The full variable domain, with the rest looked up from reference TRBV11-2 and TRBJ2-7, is EAGVAQSPRYKIIEKRQSVAFWCNPISGHATLYWYQQILGQGPKLLIQFQNNGVVDDSQLPKDRFSAERLKGVDSTLKIQPAKLEDSAVYLCASSSGLAGRLGQYFGPGTRLTVT.

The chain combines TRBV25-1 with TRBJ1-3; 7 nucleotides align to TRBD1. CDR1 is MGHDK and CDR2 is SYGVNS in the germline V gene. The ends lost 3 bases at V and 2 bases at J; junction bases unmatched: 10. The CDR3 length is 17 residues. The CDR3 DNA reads TGTGCCAGCAGTGATACCCGGACAGGCCTAACTGGAAACACCATATATTTT. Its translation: CASSDTRTGLTGNTIYF.

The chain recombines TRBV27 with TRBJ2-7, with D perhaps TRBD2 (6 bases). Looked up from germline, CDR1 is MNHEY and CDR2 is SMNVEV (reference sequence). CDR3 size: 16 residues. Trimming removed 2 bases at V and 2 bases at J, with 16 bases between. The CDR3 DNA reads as TGTGCCAGCAGTTTACTATCCGGGCGGGGAACCTACGAGCAGTACTTC. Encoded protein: CASSLLSGRGTYEQYF.

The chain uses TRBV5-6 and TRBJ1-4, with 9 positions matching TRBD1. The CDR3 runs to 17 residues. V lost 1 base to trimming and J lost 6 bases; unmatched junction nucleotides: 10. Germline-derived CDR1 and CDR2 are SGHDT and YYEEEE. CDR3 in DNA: TGTGCCAGCAGCTTGCTTACAGGGGGCCCAGGTTATGAAAAACTGTTTTTT. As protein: CASSLLTGGPGYEKLFF.

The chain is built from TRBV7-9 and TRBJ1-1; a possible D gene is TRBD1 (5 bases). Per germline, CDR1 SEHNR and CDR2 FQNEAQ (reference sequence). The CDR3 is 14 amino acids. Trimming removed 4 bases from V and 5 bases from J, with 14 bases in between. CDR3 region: CASSSPGGATEAFF. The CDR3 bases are TGTGCCAGCAGCTCCCCGGGGGGTGCGACTGAAGCTTTCTTT.